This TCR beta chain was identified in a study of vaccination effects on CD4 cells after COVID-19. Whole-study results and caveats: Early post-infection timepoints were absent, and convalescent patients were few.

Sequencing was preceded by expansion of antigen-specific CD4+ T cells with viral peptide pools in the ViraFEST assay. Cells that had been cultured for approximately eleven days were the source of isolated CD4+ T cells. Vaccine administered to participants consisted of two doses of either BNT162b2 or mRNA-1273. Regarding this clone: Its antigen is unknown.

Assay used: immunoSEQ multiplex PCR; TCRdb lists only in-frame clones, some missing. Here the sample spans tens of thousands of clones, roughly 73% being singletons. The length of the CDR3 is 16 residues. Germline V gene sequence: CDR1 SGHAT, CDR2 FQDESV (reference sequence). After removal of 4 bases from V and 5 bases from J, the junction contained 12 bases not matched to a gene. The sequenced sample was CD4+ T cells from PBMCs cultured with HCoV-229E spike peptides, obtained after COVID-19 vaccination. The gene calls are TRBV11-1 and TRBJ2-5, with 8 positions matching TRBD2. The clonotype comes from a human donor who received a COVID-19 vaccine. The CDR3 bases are TGTGCCAGCAGCTCCCGGGGTCTAGCGGGTCTGGAGACCCAGTACTTC. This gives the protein CASSSRGLAGLETQYF.